These 21 T cell receptor beta chains were sequenced from one sample in a study of metastatic and nonmetastatic thyroid tumors (TCRdb year 2020). None of the patients had been given any treatment before thyroid surgery. The library was built by means of PCR. Sequencing took place on an Illumina HiSeq 4000. TCRdb reprocessed the public reads (quality trimming at Q25 with fastp, clone calling with MiXCR) and kept in-frame beta chains. The sample table records 8,000 to 10,000 clones; roughly a fifth of these occur just once. Around 17% of the sample is in the top ten clones. The source material was adjacent normal tissue. All receptors derive from a female donor with papillary thyroid cancer or a benign thyroid nodule (not recorded which). Some clones in this sample may be carry-over from other donors' samples.

As concerns this clone: One end of the junction fails to match germline, which may point to a read error. The chain has TRBV5-1 and TRBJ1-2; 11 bases line up with TRBD1. The CDR3 loop spans 16 amino acids. CDR1 SGHRS and CDR2 YFSETQ come from the germline V gene. CDR3 in amino acids: CASSSDWGQGVYGYTF. As DNA, the CDR3 is TGTGCCAGCAGCTCGGACTGGGGACAGGGGGTTTATGGCTACACCTTC.

By share of the sample, this clone is medium-sized. The chain combines TRBV2 with TRBJ2-3; perhaps TRBD1 as D (5 bases). The CDR3 contains 15 residues. Germline CDR1 SNHLY, CDR2 FYNNEI. Deletions cut 4 bases from V and 0 bases from J, with 11 bases between. In DNA form, the CDR3 reads TGTGCCAGCAGTGCTCTTGCAGGGAGCACAGATACGCAGTATTTT. Translation: CASSALAGSTDTQYF.

The rearrangement joins TRBV4-1 to TRBJ2-3; the D gene could be TRBD1 or TRBD2 (5 bases each). Trimming cost V 1 base and J 4 bases, with 6 bases left between them. This CDR3 spans 13 amino acids. The germline gives CDR1 MGHRA, CDR2 YSYEKL. CDR3 amino acids: CASSQVGADTQYF. The DNA for the CDR3 is TGCGCCAGCAGCCAAGTGGGGGCAGATACGCAGTATTTT.

In this sample, this clone turned up many times. The V and J genes are TRBV6-2 or TRBV6-3 and TRBJ2-1, with D perhaps matching TRBD2 (5 bases). Germline CDR1 reads MNHEY; CDR2 reads SVGEGT. V lost 5 bases and J lost 0, with 8 bases in between. The CDR3 spans 14 residues. The CDR3 sequence is CASSASSSYNEQFF. The CDR3 DNA follows: TGTGCCAGCAGTGCTAGCAGCTCCTACAATGAGCAGTTCTTC.

This clone was detected ten times or more. V gene TRBV5-8 combines with J gene TRBJ1-2, with a possible D match to TRBD1 (5 bases). Germline V gene data show CDR1 as SGHTS and CDR2 as YDEGEE. The length of the CDR3 is 13 residues. With 4 bases removed from V and 4 bases from J, the gap between germline ends came to 11 bases. In DNA, the CDR3 is TGTGCCAGCAGCGGCGACAGCCGCTATGGCTACACCTTC. Translated: CASSGDSRYGYTF.

In this sample, this clone turned up a few times. CDR3 residues: CASSPATGLASYNEQFF. CDR3 coding DNA: TGTGCCAGCAGTCCCGCAACGGGACTAGCGTCCTACAATGAGCAGTTCTTC. This rearrangement joins TRBV27 to TRBJ2-1, with 10 bases identical to TRBD2. In germline, CDR1 is MNHEY, CDR2 SMNVEV (reference sequence). V shed 5 bases and J 1 base; nucleotides not matched to a gene: 8. The CDR3 extends over 17 amino acids.

This clone showed up just a few times. The chain couples TRBV10-1 to TRBJ1-1; D remains ambiguous. Per germline, CDR1 WNHNN and CDR2 SYGVQD (reference sequence). The CDR3 extends over 13 amino acids. V lost 7 bases, J lost 5 bases, and 14 bases lay in between. The CDR3 here is CASKGTVGTEAFF. CDR3 DNA: TGCGCCAGCAAAGGAACGGTTGGTACTGAAGCTTTCTTT.

The sample holds one count of this clone. The V call is TRBV20-1, the J call TRBJ2-7; 8 bases are a match to TRBD1. The CDR3 extends over 14 amino acids. The V and J ends lost 6 bases and 1 base, in that order; junction bases with no gene match: 8. Germline V lookup: CDR1 DFQATT, CDR2 SNEGSKA (reference sequence). CDR3 nucleotide sequence: TGCAGTGCAATCAAGACAGGGGCATCCTACGAGCAGTACTTC. Residues: CSAIKTGASYEQYF.

This clone was observed a handful of times. This chain uses TRBV6-1 with TRBJ1-1, with TRBD1 matching over 9 bases. Germline values: CDR1 MNHNS, CDR2 SASEGT. The CDR3 is made up of 15 amino acids. Germline trimming cut 7 bases from V and 6 bases from J; bases unmatched to any gene: 12. The DNA for the CDR3 is TGTGCCAGCACCGAGATGGGGACAGGGAGAGCTGAAGCTTTCTTT. It codes for CASTEMGTGRAEAFF.

This clone was seen only a few times. V gene TRBV27 combines with J gene TRBJ1-4; no firm D call. Germline-derived CDR1 and CDR2 are MNHEY and SMNVEV (reference sequence). Trimming removed 6 bases from V and 3 bases from J, with 20 bases in between. The CDR3 extends over 17 amino acids. The CDR3 nucleotides are TGTGCCAGCAGGAGGAGGACCTCAACTTTGGCTAATGAAAAACTGTTTTTT. This sequence encodes CASRRRTSTLANEKLFF.

This clone is medium-sized in the sample. The chain combines TRBV2 with TRBJ2-7, with D perhaps being TRBD1 or TRBD2 (6 bases each). The germline V and J ends were trimmed by 6 bases and 6 bases, with 15 bases remaining between them. There are 13 residues in the CDR3. Germline V gene lookup returns CDR1 SNHLY and CDR2 FYNNEI. The CDR3 sequence is CASRSGGGGEQYF. The CDR3 nucleotides are TGTGCCAGCAGATCCGGAGGGGGTGGCGAGCAGTACTTC.

This clone has more than one count but fewer than ten. The junction does not match germline at one end; this may be a read error. The rearrangement joins TRBV7-9 to TRBJ2-3, with D unclear. The CDR3 is made up of 14 amino acids. Germline CDR1 SEHNR, CDR2 FQNEAQ (reference sequence). Written as DNA, the CDR3 is TGTGCGAGCAGCCCGCGGTCCGGTTCGGATACGCAGTATTTT. Protein: CASSPRSGSDTQYF. The full variable domain, its missing parts supplied by reference TRBV7-9 and TRBJ2-3, is DTGVSQNPRHKITKRGQNVTFRCDPISEHNRLYWYRQTLGQGPEFLTYFQNEAQLEKSRLLSDRFSAERPKGSFSTLEIQRTEQGDSAMYLCASSPRSGSDTQYFGPGTRLTVL.

This clone occurred many times. CDR3 residues: CAWSGSGRGADTQYF. CDR3 bases: TGTGCCTGGAGTGGGAGCGGGAGGGGCGCAGATACGCAGTATTTT. The chain couples TRBV30 to TRBJ2-3, with 10 bases aligning to TRBD2. CDR3 size: 15 residues. The trim removed 1 base at V and 4 bases at J, leaving 5 bases unmatched. Germline V lookup: CDR1 GTSNPN, CDR2 SVGIG (reference sequence).

A few counts support this clone. This may stem from a read error, because a much larger clone lies one nucleotide away. The genes are TRBV28 and TRBJ1-6; D gene unclear. The CDR3 has 12 residues. Germline assignment: CDR1 MDHEN and CDR2 SYDVKM. This chain's CDR3 is CALRRVNSPPHF. CDR3 bases: TGTGCTCTACGGAGAGTAAATTCACCCCCCCACTTT.

This clone has more than one count but fewer than ten. The CDR3 loop reads CARQGEQPQHF. CDR3 DNA sequence: TGTGCCAGACAGGGGGAACAGCCCCAGCATTTT. The chain combines TRBV28 with TRBJ1-5, with 8 bases matching TRBD1. The CDR3 totals 11 residues. Germline-derived CDR1 and CDR2 are MDHEN and SYDVKM. V was clipped by 9 bases and J by 7 bases; unmatched bases: 2. Together with reference TRBV28 and TRBJ1-5, the CDR3 gives the full variable domain: DVKVTQSSRYLVKRTGEKVFLECVQDMDHENMFWYRQDPGLGLRLIYFSYDVKMKEKGDIPEGYSVSREKKERFSLILESASTNQTSMYLCARQGEQPQHFGDGTRLSIL.

In its sample, this clone ranks as medium-sized (0.01 to 0.1%). The chain carries TRBV28 and TRBJ1-2; 7 bases fit TRBD1. J gave up 0 bases and V 6 bases, and 7 bases lay outside the gene matches. Looked up from germline, CDR1 is MDHEN and CDR2 is SYDVKM. The CDR3 is made up of 15 amino acids. As DNA, the CDR3 is TGTGCCAGCAGGACAGGGTTTGAATCTAACTATGGCTACACCTTC. Protein: CASRTGFESNYGYTF.

The chain recombines TRBV6-6 with TRBJ2-1; the match to TRBD2 covers 7 bases. V lost 2 bases to trimming and J lost 4 bases; unmatched junction nucleotides: 5. Germline V gives CDR1 MNHNY, CDR2 SVGAGI (reference sequence). There are 15 residues in the CDR3. The CDR3 region has the DNA TGTGCCAGCAGTTACGGAGCGGGATCGTACAATGAGCAGTTCTTC. Amino acids: CASSYGAGSYNEQFF.

In this sample, this clone turned up many times. V is TRBV7-3 and J is TRBJ2-1; D is ambiguous. Deletions cut 1 base from V and 8 bases from J, with 9 bases between. The CDR3 runs 13 residues. The V gene's germline CDR1 is SGHTA and CDR2 FQGTGA. Here the CDR3 reads CASSLIWSDEQFF. In nucleotides, the CDR3 is TGTGCCAGCAGCTTAATTTGGAGTGATGAGCAGTTCTTC.

This sequence joins TRBV6-1 and TRBJ2-7, with D perhaps matching TRBD1 or TRBD2 (5 bases each). V was clipped by 5 bases and J by 1 base, with 15 bases between them. The CDR3 runs 15 residues. The germline V gene encodes CDR1 MNHNS and CDR2 SASEGT. Here the CDR3 reads CASSPRQWGSYEQYF. CDR3 in DNA: TGTGCCAGCAGTCCCAGACAGTGGGGGTCCTACGAGCAGTACTTC.

The CDR3 loop is CASRKQWNTEAFF. The CDR3 DNA reads TGTGCCAGCAGAAAACAGTGGAACACTGAAGCTTTCTTT. The rearrangement joins TRBV6-2 or TRBV6-3 to TRBJ1-1; D unclear. V lost 6 bases and J 1 base, leaving 9 bases between the germline ends. The CDR3 loop spans 13 amino acids. Germline CDR1 and CDR2: MNHEY and SVGEGT.

By its share, this clone is medium-sized. The chain carries TRBV2 and TRBJ2-5; 9 bases fit TRBD1. This CDR3 is 15 amino acids long. CDR1 is SNHLY and CDR2 is FYNNEI in the germline V gene. V was clipped by 7 bases and J by 3 bases; unmatched bases: 9. The CDR3 DNA reads TGTGCCAGCATTCCCATGGGGGACAGGGAAGAGACCCAGTACTTC. This codes for CASIPMGDREETQYF.